The 21 T cell receptor beta chains below come from one sample, sequenced in a study of blood T cell repertoires in COVID-19 (dated by TCRdb to about 2020). The library was generated by the immunoSEQ multiplex PCR assay. TCRdb mirrors the immuneACCESS table, restricted to in-frame sequences. Some clones are absent from its copies; in checked studies, under half trace to an unresolved V gene, and the reason for the others is unknown. In this sample the table shows under 200,000 clones, 80% to 85% of which occur a single time. The ten largest make up 2.5% to 3.5% of the sample. The sample taken for sequencing was peripheral blood. These receptors were collected from an older woman with acute or convalescent COVID-19.

The chain carries TRBV6-1 and TRBJ2-3; tentatively, D is TRBD2 (6 bases). The CDR3 is 19 amino acids. CDR1 is MNHNS, CDR2 SASEGT, per germline. Trimming took off 3 bases at V and 2 bases at J, with 24 bases between the two ends. The chain's CDR3 is CASSDPGTGLPSSTDTQYF. The CDR3, as DNA: TGTGCCAGCAGTGATCCCGGGACTGGCCTTCCCTCTTCCACAGATACGCAGTATTTT.

J is TRBJ1-5 and V is TRBV28, with 9 bases lining up with TRBD1. The CDR3 has 14 amino acids. The trim removed 5 bases at V and 6 bases at J, leaving 5 bases unmatched. CDR1 MDHEN and CDR2 SYDVKM come from the germline V gene. The CDR3 reads CASSPQGASQPQHF. CDR3 coding DNA: TGTGCCAGCAGTCCACAGGGGGCGAGTCAGCCCCAGCATTTT.

The gene calls are TRBV11-1 and TRBJ1-6; perhaps TRBD1 as D (5 bases). Germline V lookup: CDR1 SGHAT, CDR2 FQDESV (reference sequence). Trimming removed 2 bases at V and 10 bases at J, with 12 bases between. This CDR3 is 14 amino acids long. In DNA form, the CDR3 reads TGTGCCAGCAGCTTACAGGGATTTAACTCACCCCTCCACTTT. Amino acid sequence: CASSLQGFNSPLHF.

CDR3 nucleotide sequence: TGTGCCACCGGCGGACAGCTCTACGAGCAGTACTTC. This sequence encodes CATGGQLYEQYF. The rearrangement joins TRBV6-6 to TRBJ2-7, with D perhaps TRBD1 (6 bases). The CDR3 is 12 amino acids. V was cut by 10 bases and J by 3 bases, with 13 bases left in between. Germline loops: CDR1 MNHNY, CDR2 SVGAGI (reference sequence).

The chain joins TRBV4-2 to TRBJ2-5, with TRBD2 identical over 7 bases. Germline V lookup: CDR1 LGHNA, CDR2 YNFKEQ. The V and J ends lost 4 bases and 5 bases, in that order; junction bases with no gene match: 16. This CDR3 is 17 amino acids long. The CDR3 sequence: CASSLSGLEAGRETQYF. CDR3 nucleotides: TGTGCCAGCAGCCTAAGCGGACTAGAGGCGGGTCGGGAGACCCAGTACTTC.

The V gene is TRBV9, the J gene TRBJ2-7, with D perhaps TRBD1 (6 bases). The CDR3 loop spans 15 amino acids. Germline CDR1 is SGDLS and CDR2 is YYNGEE. Trimming removed 0 bases at V and 3 bases at J, with 13 bases between. The DNA for the CDR3 is TGTGCCAGCAGCGTAGCATCGGACAGAAACTACGAGCAGTACTTC. Protein product: CASSVASDRNYEQYF.

This chain connects TRBV6-5 to TRBJ1-2; 7 nucleotides match TRBD1. The V gene end was trimmed by 8 bases and the J gene end by 4 bases; junction bases not matched to a gene: 7. Germline CDR1 and CDR2: MNHEY and SVGAGI. This CDR3 is built from 13 residues. The chain's CDR3 is CASVASGGYGYTF. The DNA of the CDR3 is TGTGCCAGCGTAGCTTCAGGGGGCTATGGCTACACCTTC.

This chain links TRBV6-5 with TRBJ1-5; TRBD1 might be the D (5 bases). V was shortened by 5 bases and J by 4 bases, with 6 bases between the two germline ends. CDR1 is MNHEY, CDR2 SVGAGI, per germline. The CDR3 spans 12 residues. The CDR3 is CASSQGNQPQHF. The CDR3 coding sequence is TGTGCCAGCAGTCAGGGTAATCAGCCCCAGCATTTT.

The V call is TRBV6-2 or TRBV6-3, the J call TRBJ2-5; 12 bases are shared with TRBD2. CDR1 and CDR2 (germline): MNHEY, SVGEGT. The junction had 8 bases not matched to a gene; V was cut back by 4 bases and J by 5 bases. The CDR3 is 16 amino acids. The CDR3 sequence is CASSSLAGGLWETQYF. The CDR3 nucleotides read TGTGCCAGCAGTTCGCTAGCGGGGGGGCTTTGGGAGACCCAGTACTTC.

V gene TRBV18 combines with J gene TRBJ2-3, with D hard to call. The length of the CDR3 is 15 residues. V was shortened by 2 bases and J by 0 bases, with 9 bases between the two germline ends. Germline V gene sequence: CDR1 KGHSH, CDR2 LQKENI. The CDR3 bases are TGTGCCAGCTCACCAGAGACTCTTAGCACAGATACGCAGTATTTT. It specifies CASSPETLSTDTQYF. Based on the CDR3 plus reference TRBV18 and TRBJ2-3, the full variable domain is NAGVMQNPRHLVRRRGQEARLRCSPMKGHSHVYWYRQLPEEGLKFMVYLQKENIIDESGMPKERFSAEFPKEGPSILRIQQVVRGDSAAYFCASSPETLSTDTQYFGPGTRLTVL.

The J gene is TRBJ1-5, the V gene TRBV7-8; D call uncertain. This CDR3 is 12 amino acids long. Germline CDR1 is SGHVS and CDR2 is FQNEAQ. Trimming took off 5 bases at V and 7 bases at J, with 9 bases between the two ends. CDR3: CASSPGGQPQHF. CDR3 sequence (DNA): TGTGCCAGCAGCCCGGGCGGGCAGCCCCAGCATTTT.

V usage is TRBV4-3 and J usage is TRBJ1-2, with 9 positions matching TRBD1. The CDR3 runs to 15 residues. Looked up from germline, CDR1 is LGHNA and CDR2 is YSLEER. Germline trimming cut 1 base from V and 2 bases from J; bases unmatched to any gene: 2. The DNA for the CDR3 is TGCGCCAGCAGCCAAGGGGGGACAGGGAACTATGGCTACACCTTC. Protein sequence: CASSQGGTGNYGYTF.

J is TRBJ2-5 and V is TRBV7-2; possibly TRBD2 for D (5 bases). V lost 1 base and J 0 bases, leaving 9 bases between the germline ends. CDR1 and CDR2 from the germline V gene are SGHTA and FQGNSA. CDR3 length equals 15 residues. CDR3 in DNA: TGTGCCAGCAGCTTAGGTGCGGGCCACCAAGAGACCCAGTACTTC. It codes for CASSLGAGHQETQYF.

This clone was picked up one time. The chain uses TRBV5-4 and TRBJ1-1; 9 bases fit TRBD1. With 3 bases clipped from V and 5 bases from J, the junction kept 8 bases outside the gene matches. This CDR3 has 15 amino acids. Germline-derived CDR1 and CDR2 are SGHNT and YYREEE (reference sequence). The CDR3 sequence: CASSWGQGGSTEAFF. CDR3 nucleotide sequence: TGTGCCAGCAGCTGGGGACAGGGAGGGTCGACTGAAGCTTTCTTT.

The V and J genes are TRBV28 and TRBJ1-2, with TRBD1 as a possible D gene (6 bases). Germline V lookup: CDR1 MDHEN, CDR2 SYDVKM. V was pared by 11 bases and J by 2 bases, with 12 bases between. The CDR3 is 12 amino acids. CDR3 nucleotides: TGTGCCGGTCAGGGGACGAACTATGGCTACACCTTC. Residues: CAGQGTNYGYTF.

Of note for this clone: The junction departs from the called germline gene at one end, perhaps through a read error. The rearrangement uses TRBV19 and TRBJ2-6; maybe TRBD1 (5 bases). In germline, CDR1 is LNHDA, CDR2 SQIVND (reference sequence). The CDR3 spans 14 residues. The DNA for the CDR3 is TGTGCCAGTAGTAGGGGCTCTCGGGCCAACGTCCTGACTTTC. It yields the protein CASSRGSRANVLTF.

This sequence joins TRBV15 and TRBJ2-5; 10 nucleotides align to TRBD1. This CDR3 region has 14 residues. Germline V lookup: CDR1 LNHNV, CDR2 YYDKDF (reference sequence). With 3 bases clipped from V and 5 bases from J, the junction kept 3 bases outside the gene matches. CDR3 loop: CATSRDRGMETQYF. The CDR3 DNA is TGTGCCACCAGCAGGGACAGGGGGATGGAGACCCAGTACTTC.

The chain carries TRBV14 and TRBJ1-4; no definite D call. The germline V gene has CDR1 SGHDN and CDR2 FVKESK. The CDR3 runs to 11 residues. The ends were cut back, 2 bases at V and 8 bases at J, with 3 bases in the middle. The CDR3 sequence: CASSQREKLFF. The CDR3 bases are TGTGCCAGCAGCCAACGGGAAAAACTGTTTTTT.

Written as DNA, the CDR3 is TGTGCCGGGATGGGGGCATCCTACGAGCAGTACTTC. It is translated as CAGMGASYEQYF. The genes are TRBV7-9 and TRBJ2-7; D possibly corresponds to TRBD1 (6 bases). CDR3 length: 12 amino acids. V was clipped by 11 bases and J by 1 base, with 12 bases between them. Germline assignment: CDR1 SEHNR and CDR2 FQNEAQ (reference sequence).

In its sample, this clone was seen once. The V and J genes are TRBV5-1 and TRBJ1-1, with D hard to call. V was clipped by 0 bases and J by 1 base, with 7 bases between them. This CDR3 region has 14 residues. Germline CDR1 is SGHRS and CDR2 is YFSETQ. The CDR3 sequence: CASSLGAANTEAFF. The CDR3 DNA is TGCGCCAGCAGCTTGGGGGCCGCGAACACTGAAGCTTTCTTT.

V is TRBV11-2 and J is TRBJ1-4; possible D gene TRBD1, 6 bases. The CDR3 sequence is 16 residues long. V lost 5 bases, J lost 5 bases, and 18 bases lay in between. The germline gives CDR1 SGHAT, CDR2 FQNNGV. DNA for the CDR3: TGTGCCAGCAGCCAGCAAGGGACAACATTAAATGAAAAACTGTTTTTT. Translating it yields CASSQQGTTLNEKLFF. Based on the CDR3 plus reference TRBV11-2 and TRBJ1-4, the full variable domain is EAGVAQSPRYKIIEKRQSVAFWCNPISGHATLYWYQQILGQGPKLLIQFQNNGVVDDSQLPKDRFSAERLKGVDSTLKIQPAKLEDSAVYLCASSQQGTTLNEKLFFGSGTQLSVL.